These 3 T cell receptor beta chains were all obtained from the same sample, sequenced in a study of T-cell memory formation after mild COVID-19. Each CDR3 protein gets one entry after TCRdb re-called the 5' RACE reads with MiXCR. The repertoire holds 300,000 to 400,000 distinct CDR3 sequences, with around an eighth as singletons. The sample was PBMCs or a T cell subset sorted from them (not recorded which). These receptors originate from a man aged 18 to 35 who had mild COVID-19 (a few samples of this study predate the infection). Cell type and time point are not known.

The rearrangement joins TRBV9 to TRBJ2-1; D might be TRBD2 (5 bases). CDR3 length equals 15 residues. The V gene lost 0 bases and the J gene lost 2 bases, with 9 bases spanning the gap. From germline, CDR1 is SGDLS and CDR2 YYNGEE. The CDR3 here is CASSVDGSPYNEQFF. For the CDR3, the DNA is TGTGCCAGCAGCGTAGATGGGAGCCCCTACAATGAGCAGTTCTTC.

This clonotype was seen a handful of times. J is TRBJ2-1 and V is TRBV4-3, with TRBD2 matching over 14 bases. CDR3 length equals 20 residues. The V segment lost 0 bases and the J segment 2 bases; nucleotides outside the gene matches: 9. CDR1 LGHNA and CDR2 YSLEER come from the germline V gene. The chain's CDR3 is CASSQDPWTSGGSPYNEQFF. The CDR3 bases are TGCGCCAGCAGCCAAGATCCTTGGACTAGCGGGGGGTCCCCCTACAATGAGCAGTTCTTC.

This clonotype was counted a few times. CDR3 amino acids: CASSAGWEETQYF. The CDR3 region has the DNA TGTGCCAGCAGCGCTGGGTGGGAAGAGACCCAGTACTTC. The chain employs TRBV7-2 and TRBJ2-5; D is ambiguous. The germline V gene has CDR1 SGHTA and CDR2 FQGNSA. Trimming removed 5 bases at V and 3 bases at J, with 10 bases between. The length of the CDR3 is 13 residues.